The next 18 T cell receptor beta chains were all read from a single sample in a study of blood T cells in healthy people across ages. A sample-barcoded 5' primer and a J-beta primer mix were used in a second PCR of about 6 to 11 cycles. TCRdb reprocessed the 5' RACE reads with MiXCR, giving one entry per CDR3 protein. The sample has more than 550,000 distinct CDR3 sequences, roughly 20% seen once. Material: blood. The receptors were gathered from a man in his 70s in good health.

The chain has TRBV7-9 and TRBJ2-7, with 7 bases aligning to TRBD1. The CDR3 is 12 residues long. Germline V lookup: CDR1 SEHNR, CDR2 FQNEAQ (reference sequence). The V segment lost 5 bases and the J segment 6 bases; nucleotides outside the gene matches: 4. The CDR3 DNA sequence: TGTGCCAGCAGCCGACAGGGTCCCGAGCAGTACGTC. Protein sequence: CASSRQGPEQYV.

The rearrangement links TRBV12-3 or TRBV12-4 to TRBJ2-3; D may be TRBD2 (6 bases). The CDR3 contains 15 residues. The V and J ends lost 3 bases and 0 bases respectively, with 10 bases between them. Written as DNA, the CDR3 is TGTGCCAGCAGTTTTGTAGCGGCTAGCACAGATACGCAGTATTTT. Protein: CASSFVAASTDTQYF.

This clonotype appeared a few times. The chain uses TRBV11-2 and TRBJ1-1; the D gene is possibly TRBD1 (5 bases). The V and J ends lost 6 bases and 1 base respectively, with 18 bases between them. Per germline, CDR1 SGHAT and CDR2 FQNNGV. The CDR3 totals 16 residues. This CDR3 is CASRTPGRQWNTEAFF. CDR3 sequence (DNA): TGTGCCAGCAGGACACCGGGACGGCAATGGAACACTGAAGCTTTCTTT.

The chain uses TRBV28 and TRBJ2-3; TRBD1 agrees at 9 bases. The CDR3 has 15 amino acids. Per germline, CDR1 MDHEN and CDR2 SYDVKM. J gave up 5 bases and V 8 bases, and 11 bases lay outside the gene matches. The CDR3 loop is CASRLGTGWIDTQYF. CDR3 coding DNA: TGTGCCAGCCGACTCGGGACAGGGTGGATAGATACGCAGTATTTT.

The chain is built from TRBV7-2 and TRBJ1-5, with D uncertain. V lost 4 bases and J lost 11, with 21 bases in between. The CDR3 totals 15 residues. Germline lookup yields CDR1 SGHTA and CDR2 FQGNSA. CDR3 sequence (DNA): TGTGCCAGCAGCTCCGAGGGTCGGCATGGAATTGCCCAGCATTTT. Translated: CASSSEGRHGIAQHF.

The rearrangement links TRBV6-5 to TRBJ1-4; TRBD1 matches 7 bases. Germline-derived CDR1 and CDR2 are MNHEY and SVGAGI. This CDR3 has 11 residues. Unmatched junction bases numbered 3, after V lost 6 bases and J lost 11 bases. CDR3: CASSPGQKLFF. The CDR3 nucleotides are TGTGCCAGCAGCCCGGGACAGAAACTGTTTTTT.

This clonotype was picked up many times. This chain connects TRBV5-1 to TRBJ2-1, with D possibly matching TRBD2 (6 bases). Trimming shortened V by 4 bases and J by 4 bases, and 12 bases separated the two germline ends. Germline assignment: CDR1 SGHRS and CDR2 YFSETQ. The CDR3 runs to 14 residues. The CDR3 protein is CASSPGGAYNEQFF. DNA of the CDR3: TGCGCCAGCAGCCCCGGGGGAGCTTACAATGAGCAGTTCTTC.

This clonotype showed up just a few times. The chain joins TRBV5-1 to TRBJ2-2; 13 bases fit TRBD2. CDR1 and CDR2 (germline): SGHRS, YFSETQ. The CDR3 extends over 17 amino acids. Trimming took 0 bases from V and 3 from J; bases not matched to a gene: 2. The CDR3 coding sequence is TGCGCCAGCAGCTTGGGGACTAGCGGGGGATACACCGGGGAGCTGTTTTTT. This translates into CASSLGTSGGYTGELFF.

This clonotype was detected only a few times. Written as DNA, the CDR3 is TGCAGCGTCGGCCGGGACTACGAGCAGTACTTC. This translates into CSVGRDYEQYF. This rearrangement joins TRBV29-1 to TRBJ2-7; a possible D gene is TRBD2 (5 bases). CDR1 is SQVTM, CDR2 ANQGSEA, per germline. This CDR3 has 11 amino acids. The V gene lost 6 bases and the J gene lost 3 bases, with 9 bases spanning the gap.

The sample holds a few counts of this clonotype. DNA for the CDR3: TGTGCCAGCAGCTTAGAGGGACTGGGCTCCAATGAGCAGTTCTTC. Translated, it gives CASSLEGLGSNEQFF. The chain couples TRBV7-2 to TRBJ2-5; a possible D gene is TRBD2 (6 bases). The J call may be mistaken, given a closer DNA end match to TRBJ2-1. There are 15 residues in the CDR3. CDR1 is SGHTA, CDR2 FQGNSA, per germline.

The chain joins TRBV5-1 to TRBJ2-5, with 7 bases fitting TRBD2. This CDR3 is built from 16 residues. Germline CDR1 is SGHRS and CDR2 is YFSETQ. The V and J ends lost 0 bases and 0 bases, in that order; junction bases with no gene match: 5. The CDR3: CASSLGDYRYQETQYF. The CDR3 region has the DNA TGCGCCAGCAGCTTGGGGGACTACCGCTACCAAGAGACCCAGTACTTC.

The CDR3 loop reads CASSLAGGIYEQYF. The CDR3 DNA is TGTGCCAGCAGTTTAGCGGGGGGAATCTACGAGCAGTACTTC. The chain couples TRBV12-3 or TRBV12-4 to TRBJ2-5; the D gene is possibly TRBD2 (6 bases). Judging by the DNA end, TRBJ2-7 fits better; the J call may be wrong. The CDR3 contains 14 residues.

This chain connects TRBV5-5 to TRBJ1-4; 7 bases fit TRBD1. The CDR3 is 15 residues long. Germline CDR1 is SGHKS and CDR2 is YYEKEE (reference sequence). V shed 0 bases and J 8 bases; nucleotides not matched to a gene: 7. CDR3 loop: CASSLGTGAGEKLFF. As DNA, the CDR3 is TGTGCCAGCAGCTTGGGAACAGGGGCGGGGGAAAAACTGTTTTTT.

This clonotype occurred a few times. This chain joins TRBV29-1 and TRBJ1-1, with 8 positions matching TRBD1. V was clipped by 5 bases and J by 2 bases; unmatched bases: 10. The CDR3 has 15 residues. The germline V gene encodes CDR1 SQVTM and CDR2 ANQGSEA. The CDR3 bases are TGCAGCGTTACAGCGACAGGGGTGACTAACACTGAAGCTTTCTTT. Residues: CSVTATGVTNTEAFF. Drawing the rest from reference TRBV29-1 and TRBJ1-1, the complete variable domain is SAVISQKPSRDICQRGTSLTIQCQVDSQVTMMFWYRQQPGQSLTLIATANQGSEATYESGFVIDKFPISRPNLTFSTLTVSNMSPEDSSIYLCSVTATGVTNTEAFFGQGTRLTVV.

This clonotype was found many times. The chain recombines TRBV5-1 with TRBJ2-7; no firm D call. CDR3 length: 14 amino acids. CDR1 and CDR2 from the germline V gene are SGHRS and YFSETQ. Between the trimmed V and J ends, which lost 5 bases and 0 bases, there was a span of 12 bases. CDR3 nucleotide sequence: TGCGCCAGCAGGGTAAGAGCAAACTCCTACGAGCAGTACTTC. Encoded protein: CASRVRANSYEQYF.

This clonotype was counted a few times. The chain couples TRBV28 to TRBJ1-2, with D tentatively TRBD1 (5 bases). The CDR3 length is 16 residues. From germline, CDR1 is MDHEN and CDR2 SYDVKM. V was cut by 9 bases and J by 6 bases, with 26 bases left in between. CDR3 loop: CASTGWFAVQGDGYTF. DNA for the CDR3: TGTGCCAGTACGGGTTGGTTCGCGGTCCAGGGCGATGGCTACACCTTC.

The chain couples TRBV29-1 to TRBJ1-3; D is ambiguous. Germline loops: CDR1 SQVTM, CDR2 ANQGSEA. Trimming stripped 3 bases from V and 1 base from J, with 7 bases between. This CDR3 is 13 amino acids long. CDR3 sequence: CSVDTLSGNTIYF. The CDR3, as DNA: TGCAGCGTTGACACTCTTTCTGGAAACACCATATATTTT. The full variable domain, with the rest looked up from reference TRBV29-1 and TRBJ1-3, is SAVISQKPSRDICQRGTSLTIQCQVDSQVTMMFWYRQQPGQSLTLIATANQGSEATYESGFVIDKFPISRPNLTFSTLTVSNMSPEDSSIYLCSVDTLSGNTIYFGEGSWLTVV.

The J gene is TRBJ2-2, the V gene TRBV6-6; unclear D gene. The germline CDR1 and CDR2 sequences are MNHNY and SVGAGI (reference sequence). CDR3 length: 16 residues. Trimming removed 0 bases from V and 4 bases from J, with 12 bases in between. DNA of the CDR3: TGTGCCAGCAGTTACTCCACACCGCCGGGCACCGGGGAGCTGTTTTTT. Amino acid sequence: CASSYSTPPGTGELFF.